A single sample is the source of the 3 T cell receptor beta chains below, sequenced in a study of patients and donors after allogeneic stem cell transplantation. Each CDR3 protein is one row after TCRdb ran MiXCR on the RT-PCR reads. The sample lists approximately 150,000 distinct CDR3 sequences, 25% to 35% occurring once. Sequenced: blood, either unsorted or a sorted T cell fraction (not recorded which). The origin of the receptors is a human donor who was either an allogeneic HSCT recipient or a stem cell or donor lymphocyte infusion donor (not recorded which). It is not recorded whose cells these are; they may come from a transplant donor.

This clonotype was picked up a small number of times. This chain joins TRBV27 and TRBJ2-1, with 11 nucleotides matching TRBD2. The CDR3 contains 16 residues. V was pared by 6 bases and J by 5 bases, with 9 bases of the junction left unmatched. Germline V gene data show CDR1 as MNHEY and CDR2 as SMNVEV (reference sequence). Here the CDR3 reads CASSRKGTSGHNEQFF. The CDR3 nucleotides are TGTGCCAGCAGCCGAAAAGGGACTAGCGGACACAATGAGCAGTTCTTC.

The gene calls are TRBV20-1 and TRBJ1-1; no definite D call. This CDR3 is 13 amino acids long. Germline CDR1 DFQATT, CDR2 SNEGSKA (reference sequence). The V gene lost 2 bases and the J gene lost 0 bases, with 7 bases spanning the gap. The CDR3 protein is CSARPGMNTEAFF. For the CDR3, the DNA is TGCAGTGCTAGACCCGGAATGAACACTGAAGCTTTCTTT.

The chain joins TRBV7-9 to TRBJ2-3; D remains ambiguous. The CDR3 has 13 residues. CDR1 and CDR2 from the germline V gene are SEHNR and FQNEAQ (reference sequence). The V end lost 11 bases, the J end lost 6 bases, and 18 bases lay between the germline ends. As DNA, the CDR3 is TGTGCCCTTCTACTACCGGAAGCCGATACGCAGTATTTT. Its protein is CALLLPEADTQYF.